What follows describes a single T cell receptor beta chain. Antigen: not known. The data derive from a study of PD-1 blockade in classical Hodgkin lymphoma. Points from the study as a whole: Reasons behind the repertoire differences stay unclear, perhaps disease activity or earlier therapy. Relative to healthy donors, newly diagnosed patients reportedly had lower baseline TCR diversity, which was reported as lower still in relapsed/refractory patients.

From germline, CDR1 is SGDLS and CDR2 YYNGEE. The CDR3 is 12 residues long. Between the trimmed V and J ends, which lost 7 bases and 3 bases, there was a span of 9 bases. Time point described: newly diagnosed, previously untreated cHL patient sample. PBMCs from untreated, newly diagnosed classical Hodgkin lymphoma were comparison samples. Clones were sequenced by immunoSEQ multiplex PCR, and TCRdb holds only the in-frame ones, with some missing. The data show tens of thousands of clones, approximately 91% seen once. This receptor was obtained from a human donor with classical Hodgkin lymphoma. The rearrangement uses TRBV9 and TRBJ2-3; D is tentatively TRBD1 or TRBD2 (5 bases each). The sample taken for sequencing was peripheral blood mononuclear cells (PBMCs). CDR3 sequence reads: CASGTGTDTQYF. The DNA of the CDR3 is TGTGCCAGCGGGACGGGTACAGATACGCAGTATTTT.